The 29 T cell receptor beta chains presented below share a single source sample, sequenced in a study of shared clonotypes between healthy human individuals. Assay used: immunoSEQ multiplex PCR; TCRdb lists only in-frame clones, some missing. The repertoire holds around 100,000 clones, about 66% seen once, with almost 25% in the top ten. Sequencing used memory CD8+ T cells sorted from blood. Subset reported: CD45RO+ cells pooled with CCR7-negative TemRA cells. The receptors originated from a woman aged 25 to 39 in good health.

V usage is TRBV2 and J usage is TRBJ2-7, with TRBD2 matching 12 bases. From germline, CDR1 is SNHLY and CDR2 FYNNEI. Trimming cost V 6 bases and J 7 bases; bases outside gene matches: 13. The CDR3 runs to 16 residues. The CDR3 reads CASRKGRLAGAKEQYF. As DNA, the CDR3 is TGTGCCAGCAGGAAGGGTCGACTAGCGGGAGCGAAAGAGCAGTACTTC.

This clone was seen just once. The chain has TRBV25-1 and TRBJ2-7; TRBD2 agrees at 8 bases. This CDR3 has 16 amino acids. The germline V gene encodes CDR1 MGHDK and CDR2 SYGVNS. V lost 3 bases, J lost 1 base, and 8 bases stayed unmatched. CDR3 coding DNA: TGTGCCAGCAGTGACGGTGTTAGCGGGGTATCCTACGAGCAGTACTTC. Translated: CASSDGVSGVSYEQYF.

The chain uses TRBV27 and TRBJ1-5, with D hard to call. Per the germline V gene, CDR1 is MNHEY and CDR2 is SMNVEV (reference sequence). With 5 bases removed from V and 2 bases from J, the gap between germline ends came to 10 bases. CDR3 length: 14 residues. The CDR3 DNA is TGTGCCAGCAGTGTCCGGTCTGGCAATCAGCCCCAGCATTTT. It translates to CASSVRSGNQPQHF.

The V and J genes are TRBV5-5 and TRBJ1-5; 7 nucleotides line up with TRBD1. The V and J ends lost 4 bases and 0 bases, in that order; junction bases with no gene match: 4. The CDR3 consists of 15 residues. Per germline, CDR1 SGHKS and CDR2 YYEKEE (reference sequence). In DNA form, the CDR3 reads TGTGCCAGCAGCCCGGGACAGAATAGCAATCAGCCCCAGCATTTT. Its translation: CASSPGQNSNQPQHF.

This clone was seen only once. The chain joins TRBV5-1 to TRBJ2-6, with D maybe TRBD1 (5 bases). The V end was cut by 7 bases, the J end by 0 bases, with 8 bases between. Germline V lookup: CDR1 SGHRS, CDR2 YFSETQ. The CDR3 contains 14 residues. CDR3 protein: CASAGFSGANVLTF. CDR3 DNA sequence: TGCGCCAGCGCAGGGTTCTCTGGGGCCAACGTCCTGACTTTC.

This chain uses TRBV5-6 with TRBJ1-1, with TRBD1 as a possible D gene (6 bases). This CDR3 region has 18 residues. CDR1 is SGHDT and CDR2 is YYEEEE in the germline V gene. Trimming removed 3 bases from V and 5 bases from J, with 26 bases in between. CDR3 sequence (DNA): TGTGCCAGCAGCTCCCGGTTGGGGGACATCTCGCATGGGACTGAAGCTTTCTTT. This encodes CASSSRLGDISHGTEAFF.

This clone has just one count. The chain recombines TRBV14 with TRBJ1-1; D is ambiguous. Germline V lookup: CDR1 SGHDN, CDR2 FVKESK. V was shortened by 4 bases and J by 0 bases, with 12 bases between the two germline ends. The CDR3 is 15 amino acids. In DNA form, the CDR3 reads TGTGCCAGCAGCCTTTTCGGCAAGTTGAACACTGAAGCTTTCTTT. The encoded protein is CASSLFGKLNTEAFF.

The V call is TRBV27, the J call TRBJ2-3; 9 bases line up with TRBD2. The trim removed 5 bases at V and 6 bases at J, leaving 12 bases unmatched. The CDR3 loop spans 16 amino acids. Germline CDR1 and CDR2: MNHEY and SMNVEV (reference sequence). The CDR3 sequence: CASSPLIGREGDTQYF. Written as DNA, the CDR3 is TGTGCCAGCAGTCCACTGATTGGGCGGGAGGGTGATACGCAGTATTTT.

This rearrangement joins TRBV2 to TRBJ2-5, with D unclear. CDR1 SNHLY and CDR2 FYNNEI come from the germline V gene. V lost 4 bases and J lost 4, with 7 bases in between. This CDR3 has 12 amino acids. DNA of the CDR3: TGTGCCAGCAGTGGCTTTGGAGAGACCCAGTACTTC. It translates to CASSGFGETQYF.

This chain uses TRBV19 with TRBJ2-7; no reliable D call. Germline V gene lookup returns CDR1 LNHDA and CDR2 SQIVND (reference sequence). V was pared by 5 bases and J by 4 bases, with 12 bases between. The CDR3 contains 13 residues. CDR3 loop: CASSVPWGYEQYF. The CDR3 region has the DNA TGTGCCAGTAGTGTTCCTTGGGGTTACGAGCAGTACTTC.

CDR3 sequence (DNA): TGTGCCAGCAGTGAAATCCCGACGAGCACAGATACGCAGTATTTT. This encodes CASSEIPTSTDTQYF. The chain recombines TRBV2 with TRBJ2-3; D not certain. The CDR3 consists of 15 residues. Per the germline V gene, CDR1 is SNHLY and CDR2 is FYNNEI. V was trimmed by 2 bases and J by 0 bases, leaving 9 bases between them.

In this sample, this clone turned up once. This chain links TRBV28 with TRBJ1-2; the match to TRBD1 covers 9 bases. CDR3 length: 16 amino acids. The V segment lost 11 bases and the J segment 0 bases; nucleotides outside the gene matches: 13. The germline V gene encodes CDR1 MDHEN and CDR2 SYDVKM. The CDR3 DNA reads TGTGCCGGCGGGACAGGGTTAGGGGTAGCTAACTATGGCTACACCTTC. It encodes CAGGTGLGVANYGYTF.

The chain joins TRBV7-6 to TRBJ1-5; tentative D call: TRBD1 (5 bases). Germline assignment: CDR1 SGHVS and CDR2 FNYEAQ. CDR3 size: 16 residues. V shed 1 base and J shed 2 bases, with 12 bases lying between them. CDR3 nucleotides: TGTGCCAGCAGCTTAGTGGGGGGTTGGGGCAATCAGCCCCAGCATTTT. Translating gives CASSLVGGWGNQPQHF. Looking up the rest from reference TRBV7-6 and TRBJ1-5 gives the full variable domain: GAGVSQSPRYKVTKRGQDVALRCDPISGHVSLYWYRQALGQGPEFLTYFNYEAQQDKSGLPNDRFSAERPEGSISTLTIQRTEQRDSAMYRCASSLVGGWGNQPQHFGDGTRLSIL.

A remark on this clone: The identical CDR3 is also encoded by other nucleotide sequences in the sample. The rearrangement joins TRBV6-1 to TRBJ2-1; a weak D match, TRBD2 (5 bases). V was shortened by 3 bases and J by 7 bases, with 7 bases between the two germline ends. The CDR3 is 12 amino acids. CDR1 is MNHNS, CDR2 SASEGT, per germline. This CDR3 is CASSDPGNEQFF. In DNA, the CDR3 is TGTGCCAGCAGTGATCCGGGGAATGAGCAGTTCTTC.

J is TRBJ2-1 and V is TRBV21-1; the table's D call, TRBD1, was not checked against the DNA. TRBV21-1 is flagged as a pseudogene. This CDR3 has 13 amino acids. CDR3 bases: TGTGCCAGCAGATGGCCAAATTATAATGAGCAGTTCTTC. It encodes CASRWPNYNEQFF.

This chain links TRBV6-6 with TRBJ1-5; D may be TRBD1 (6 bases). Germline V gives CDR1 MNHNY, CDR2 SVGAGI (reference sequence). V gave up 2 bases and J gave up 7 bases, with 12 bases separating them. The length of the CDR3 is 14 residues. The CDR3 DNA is TGTGCCAGCAGTTACGCTAACCAGGGGCAGCCCCAGCATTTT. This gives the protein CASSYANQGQPQHF.

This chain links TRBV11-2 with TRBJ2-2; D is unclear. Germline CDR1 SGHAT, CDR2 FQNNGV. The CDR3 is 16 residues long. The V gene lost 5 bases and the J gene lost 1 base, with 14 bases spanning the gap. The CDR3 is CASSEPPAMNTGELFF. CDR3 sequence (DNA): TGTGCCAGCAGCGAGCCCCCGGCCATGAACACCGGGGAGCTGTTTTTT.

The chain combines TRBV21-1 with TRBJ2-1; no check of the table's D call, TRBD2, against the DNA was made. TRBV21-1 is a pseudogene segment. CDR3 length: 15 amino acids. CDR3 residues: CASTPTSGPYNEQFF. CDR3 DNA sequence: TGTGCCAGCACCCCAACTAGCGGCCCCTACAATGAGCAGTTCTTC.

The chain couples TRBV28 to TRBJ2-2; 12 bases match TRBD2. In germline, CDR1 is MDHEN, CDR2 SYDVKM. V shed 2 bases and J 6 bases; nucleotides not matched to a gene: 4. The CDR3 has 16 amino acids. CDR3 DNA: TGTGCCAGCAGTTTACTTCCTAGCGGGAGGGCCGGGGAGCTGTTTTTT. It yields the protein CASSLLPSGRAGELFF.

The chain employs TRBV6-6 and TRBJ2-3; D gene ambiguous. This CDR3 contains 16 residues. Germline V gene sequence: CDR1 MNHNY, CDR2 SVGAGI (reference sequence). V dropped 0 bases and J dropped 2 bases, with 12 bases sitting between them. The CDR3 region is CASSYSMMLATDTQYF. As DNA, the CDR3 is TGTGCCAGCAGTTACTCGATGATGTTAGCCACAGATACGCAGTATTTT.

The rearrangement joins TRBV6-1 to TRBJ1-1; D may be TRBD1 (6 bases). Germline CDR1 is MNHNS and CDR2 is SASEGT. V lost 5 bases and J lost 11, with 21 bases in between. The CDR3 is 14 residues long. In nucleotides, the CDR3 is TGTGCCAGCAGTTTGGGACACCCCGGAGATGGGGCTTTCTTT. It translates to CASSLGHPGDGAFF.

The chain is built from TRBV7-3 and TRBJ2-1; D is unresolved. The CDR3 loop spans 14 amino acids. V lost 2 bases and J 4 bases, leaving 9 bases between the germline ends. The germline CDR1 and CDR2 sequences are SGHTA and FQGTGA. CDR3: CASSLVGYYNEQFF. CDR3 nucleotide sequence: TGTGCCAGCAGCTTAGTTGGTTATTACAATGAGCAGTTCTTC.

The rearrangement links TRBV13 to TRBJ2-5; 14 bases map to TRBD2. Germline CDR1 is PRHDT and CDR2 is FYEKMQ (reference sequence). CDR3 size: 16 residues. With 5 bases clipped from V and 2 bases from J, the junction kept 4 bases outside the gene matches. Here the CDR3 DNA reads TGTGCCAGCAGCCAAGGGACTAGCGGGAGACAAGAGACCCAGTACTTC. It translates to CASSQGTSGRQETQYF.

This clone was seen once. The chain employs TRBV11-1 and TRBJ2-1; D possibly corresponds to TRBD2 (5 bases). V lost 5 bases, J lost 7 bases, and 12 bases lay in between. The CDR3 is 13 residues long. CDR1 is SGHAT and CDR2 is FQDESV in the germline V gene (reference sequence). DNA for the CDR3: TGTGCCAGCAGCCCGGGATATGGGAATGAGCAGTTCTTC. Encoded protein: CASSPGYGNEQFF.

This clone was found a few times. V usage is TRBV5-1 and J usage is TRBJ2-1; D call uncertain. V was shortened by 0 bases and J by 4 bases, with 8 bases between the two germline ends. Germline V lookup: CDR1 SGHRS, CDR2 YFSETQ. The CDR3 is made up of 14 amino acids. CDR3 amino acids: CASSLGDWYNEQFF. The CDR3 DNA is TGCGCCAGCAGCTTGGGGGATTGGTACAATGAGCAGTTCTTC.

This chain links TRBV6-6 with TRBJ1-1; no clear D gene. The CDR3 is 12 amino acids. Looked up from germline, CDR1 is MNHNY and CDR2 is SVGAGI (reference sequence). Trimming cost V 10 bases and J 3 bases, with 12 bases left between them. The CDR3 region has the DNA TGTGCCATCCGTTCCGGGGACACTGAAGCTTTCTTT. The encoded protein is CAIRSGDTEAFF.

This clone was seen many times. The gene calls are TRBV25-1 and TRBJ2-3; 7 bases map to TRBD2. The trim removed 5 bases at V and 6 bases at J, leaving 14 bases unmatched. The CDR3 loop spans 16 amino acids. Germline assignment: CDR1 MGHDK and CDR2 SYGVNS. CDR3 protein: CASSRNAGPGGDTQYF. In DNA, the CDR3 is TGTGCCAGCAGTAGGAACGCAGGCCCCGGGGGGGATACGCAGTATTTT.

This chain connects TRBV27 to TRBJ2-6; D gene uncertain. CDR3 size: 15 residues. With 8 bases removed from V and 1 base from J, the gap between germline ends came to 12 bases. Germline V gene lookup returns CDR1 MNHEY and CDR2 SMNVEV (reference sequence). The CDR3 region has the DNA TGTGCCAGCGCGCTCGGGCTGTCTGGGGCCAACGTCCTGACTTTC. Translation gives CASALGLSGANVLTF.

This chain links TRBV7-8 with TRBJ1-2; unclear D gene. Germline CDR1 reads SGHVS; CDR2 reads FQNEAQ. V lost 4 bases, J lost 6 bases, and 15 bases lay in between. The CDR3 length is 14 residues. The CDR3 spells CASSCPLCPDGYTF. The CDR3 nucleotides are TGTGCCAGCAGCTGCCCCCTGTGCCCAGATGGCTACACCTTC.